This T cell receptor beta chain was observed in a study of T cells expressing NK-cell markers. The wider study: Seven of the eight sequenced donors were HCMV-seropositive; one was seronegative.

As concerns this clonotype: Its specificity is unknown.

UMIs were included in TCR beta cDNA generated by 5'RACE template switching. TCRdb reworked the 5' RACE reads into one entry per CDR3 protein, no DNA. This sample's clone table lists about 460,000 distinct CDR3 sequences. Study conclusions and caveats: One observes that, in several donors, these clonotypes were also the leading ones within the CD3+CD56-NKG2C+ fraction.

The CDR3 totals 14 residues. CDR1 MDHEN and CDR2 SYDVKM come from the germline V gene. The chain recombines TRBV28 with TRBJ1-2; the D gene TCRdb calls, TRBD1, cannot be checked with no DNA. This sequence was found in a woman in her forties or fifties in good health. Sequenced sample: blood T cells: a sorted CD56 or NKG2C T cell subset, CD4+ or CD8+ T cells, or bulk PBMC T cells (not recorded which). CDR3: CASSSSTGGYGYTF.